The rows below give T cell receptor beta chains drawn from one sample of a study of shared clonotypes between healthy human individuals. Measured with immunoSEQ multiplex PCR; TCRdb has only the in-frame clones, and not every one. Of about 690,000 clones in the sample, roughly 91% were seen once. Sample: memory CD8+ T cells from PBMCs. These receptors were taken from a man aged 18 to 35 in good health. Some clones in this sample may be carry-over from other donors' samples. The CDR3 runs from the conserved cysteine through the conserved F or W. D genes are given only for firm matches. Clone sizes are given selectively: once, few, many, or a class where the clone is expanded.

clone size	V gene	D gene	J gene	CDR3 DNA	CDR3 protein
-	TRBV19	-	TRBJ2-7	TGTGCCAGTAGTATTCCCAGGGACGGTTCCTACGAGCAGTACTTC	CASSIPRDGSYEQYF
-	TRBV28	-	TRBJ2-1	TGTGCCAGCAGTCCCGGGAGTGGGAACTCCTACAATGAGCAGTTCTTC	CASSPGSGNSYNEQFF
-	TRBV9	-	TRBJ1-2	TGTGCCAGCAGCGTAGCTCTGTCACTGATCTATGGCTACACCTTC	CASSVALSLIYGYTF
-	TRBV15	-	TRBJ2-3	TGTGCCACCAGTGGACCCAGGAGGCCCCGAGGCCCAGATACGCAGTATTTT	CATSGPRRPRGPDTQYF
-	TRBV18	-	TRBJ2-2	TGTGCCAGCTCACCACCCAGTTTCGGGGCGCGTCTGAACACCGGGGAGCTGTTTTTT	CASSPPSFGARLNTGELFF
-	TRBV15	-	TRBJ2-3	TGTGCCACCAGCAGCCTCCGGCGTGGCACAGATACGCAGTATTTT	CATSSLRRGTDTQYF
-	TRBV28	TRBD1	TRBJ1-1	TGTGCCAGCAGCCCCGGAGCTGGGACAGCTGAAGCTTTCTTT	CASSPGAGTAEAFF
-	TRBV6-1	TRBD1	TRBJ1-5	TGTGCCAGCAGGGAAGACAGGGATTACAATCAGCCCCAGCATTTT	CASREDRDYNQPQHF
-	TRBV27	-	TRBJ2-5	TGTGCCAGCAGTCCTAGGACGTGGCGGGAGACCCAGTACTTC	CASSPRTWRETQYF
-	TRBV7-9	-	TRBJ2-7	TGTGCCAGCAGCCCGTCGGGGGCCTCCGAGCAGTACTTC	CASSPSGASEQYF
-	TRBV5-8	-	TRBJ1-2	TGTGCCAGCAGCTTGGAACTCGGGAATAGTGGCTACACCTTC	CASSLELGNSGYTF
-	TRBV19	TRBD2	TRBJ2-1	TGTGCCAGTAGTATCGGGACTAGCGTCTACAATGAGCAGTTCTTC	CASSIGTSVYNEQFF
-	TRBV30	-	TRBJ1-2	TGTGCCTGGAGTCTCGCCTATGGCTACACCTTC	CAWSLAYGYTF
-	TRBV7-9	-	TRBJ1-6	TGTGCCAGCAGCTTAAGTGAGGTTGGATCACCCCTCCACTTT	CASSLSEVGSPLHF
-	TRBV21-1	-	TRBJ2-1	TGTGCCAGCAGCAAAGCGCGGCAGCCCCTCGGTGAGCAGTTCTTC	CASSKARQPLGEQFF
-	TRBV9	TRBD1	TRBJ1-6	TGTGCCAGCAGCGTACGACAGGGCGCAGGGACCCTCCACTTT	CASSVRQGAGTLHF
-	TRBV15	-	TRBJ2-5	TGTGCCACCAGTCTCCGGCGGGACCAAGAGACCCAGTACTTC	CATSLRRDQETQYF
-	TRBV5-1	TRBD1	TRBJ1-2	TGCGCCAGCAGCTTAGGACAGGGAGTAAGTGGCTACACCTTC	CASSLGQGVSGYTF
once	TRBV25-1	-	TRBJ2-2	TGTGCCAGCAGTGAATTCGGAGGGTGGCGAGGGACCGGGGAGCTGTTTTTT	CASSEFGGWRGTGELFF
-	TRBV2	TRBD1	TRBJ2-2	TGTGCCAGCAGTGAAGGCCACAGGGGTGCAAGGGCCGGGGAGCTGTTTTTT	CASSEGHRGARAGELFF
once	TRBV4-1	-	TRBJ2-3	TGCGCCAGCAGCCAAGTCATCGTCAGGGTGACAGATACGCAGTATTTT	CASSQVIVRVTDTQYF
once	TRBV27	TRBD1	TRBJ2-7	TGTGCCAGCAGTGTCCGGACAGGGAATGAGCAGTACTTC	CASSVRTGNEQYF
-	TRBV9	-	TRBJ2-7	TGTGCCAGCAGCGTAGGGGTTACCTACGAGCAGTACTTC	CASSVGVTYEQYF
-	TRBV5-5	-	TRBJ2-7	TGTGCCAGCAGCTTGGGGCAGGGCTCCTACGAGCAGTACTTC	CASSLGQGSYEQYF
-	TRBV7-9	-	TRBJ2-5	TGTGCCAGCAGTCCAATAACAGAGACCCAGTACTTC	CASSPITETQYF
-	TRBV5-4	-	TRBJ2-3	TGTGCCAGCAGTCTCCCGGACTATACGCAGTATTTT	CASSLPDYTQYF
-	TRBV7-6	-	TRBJ1-1	TGTGCCAGCAGCTCAAGCGGAAACATGAACACTGAAGCTTTCTTT	CASSSSGNMNTEAFF
few	TRBV5-6	-	TRBJ2-7	TGTGCCAGCAGCTTGGGGCCATTCCTCTACGAGCAGTACTTC	CASSLGPFLYEQYF
-	TRBV28	TRBD1	TRBJ1-6	TGTGCCAGCAGTATCAGGACAGGGCAGCGTTCACCCCTCCACTTT	CASSIRTGQRSPLHF
-	TRBV6-1	-	TRBJ1-6	TGTGCCAGCAGTGACACGAGGAGAGAGGGGGGTAATTCACCCCTCCACTTT	CASSDTRREGGNSPLHF
once	TRBV9	TRBD1	TRBJ2-1	TGTGCCAGCAGCGGGACCGGACAGGGTCCCTACAATGAGCAGTTCTTC	CASSGTGQGPYNEQFF
-	TRBV29-1	TRBD2	TRBJ2-5	TGCAGCGCGCTAGCGGGAGCCTCGGAGACCCAGTACTTC	CSALAGASETQYF
once	TRBV29-1	-	TRBJ1-2	TGCAGCGCCATCACGGCCAGGAATTCCCCGTTCCAATATGGCTACACCTTC	CSAITARNSPFQYGYTF
once	TRBV7-3	-	TRBJ1-1	TGTGCCAGCAGCTCCAAGGGGGACGAAGCTTTCTTT	CASSSKGDEAFF
-	TRBV7-9	-	TRBJ2-3	TGTGCCAGCAGCCCCGCAGATACGCAGTATTTT	CASSPADTQYF
once	TRBV5-1	TRBD2	TRBJ2-7	TGCGCCAGCAGCTTGACTAGCGGGACTAACGAGCAGTACTTC	CASSLTSGTNEQYF
-	TRBV7-7	TRBD2	TRBJ2-1	TGTGCCAGCAGCCATTTAAGCGGGAGGGTCATTTACAATGAGCAGTTCTTC	CASSHLSGRVIYNEQFF